The 25 T cell receptor beta chains in this list originate from one sample, sequenced in a study of identical twins' blood T cells. TCRdb used MiXCR to reprocess the 5' RACE reads, holding one entry per CDR3 protein. The data hold fewer than 450,000 distinct CDR3 sequences, with roughly 28% observed a single time. The specimen was PBMCs. All receptors come from a woman aged 18 to 55 in good health.

Only a few counts were recorded for this clonotype. The V and J genes are TRBV27 and TRBJ1-5, with 10 bases lining up with TRBD1. V trimming: 3 bases; J trimming: 3 bases; junction bases outside the gene matches: 17. Germline CDR1 reads MNHEY; CDR2 reads SMNVEV (reference sequence). This CDR3 comprises 20 residues. CDR3 amino acids: CASSFAPPGQGSLSNQPQHF. The CDR3 DNA reads TGTGCCAGCAGTTTCGCTCCTCCGGGACAGGGGTCCCTGTCCAATCAGCCCCAGCATTTT.

Only a few counts were recorded for this clonotype. The chain links TRBV3-1 to TRBJ2-1; D unresolved. CDR3 size: 13 residues. Germline V gene sequence: CDR1 LGHDT, CDR2 YNNKEL (reference sequence). The V end lost 4 bases, the J end lost 4 bases, and 8 bases lay between the germline ends. The CDR3 nucleotides read TGTGCCAGCAGCCCGACTCGATACAATGAGCAGTTCTTC. As protein: CASSPTRYNEQFF.

The CDR3 nucleotides are TGCGCCAGCAGCCATCCCGGGACTAGCGGCAATGAGCAGTTCTTC. Translating gives CASSHPGTSGNEQFF. This chain uses TRBV5-1 with TRBJ2-1, with TRBD2 identical over 11 bases. The CDR3 is made up of 15 amino acids. J lost 6 bases, V lost 4 bases, and 6 bases had no gene match. CDR1 is SGHRS and CDR2 is YFSETQ in the germline V gene.

This clonotype was counted ten times or more. V gene TRBV5-1 combines with J gene TRBJ2-1; no clear D. With 0 bases removed from V and 8 bases from J, the gap between germline ends came to 6 bases. Germline V CDR1 and CDR2: SGHRS, YFSETQ. This CDR3 contains 12 residues. The CDR3 spells CASSLEVDEQFF. CDR3 coding DNA: TGCGCCAGCAGCTTGGAGGTGGATGAGCAGTTCTTC. Full variable domain (outside the CDR3, taken from reference TRBV5-1 and TRBJ2-1): KAGVTQTPRYLIKTRGQQVTLSCSPISGHRSVSWYQQTPGQGLQFLFEYFSETQRNKGNFPGRFSGRQFSNSRSEMNVSTLELGDSALYLCASSLEVDEQFFGPGTRLTVL.

In this sample, this clonotype turned up a few times. This rearrangement joins TRBV10-3 to TRBJ1-1; 9 bases align to TRBD1. The CDR3 has 18 amino acids. The junction had 13 bases not matched to a gene; V was cut back by 4 bases and J by 1 base. The germline gives CDR1 ENHRY, CDR2 SYGVKD. CDR3 amino acids: CAISASPGQGWANTEAFF. The CDR3 bases are TGTGCCATCAGTGCTAGTCCGGGACAGGGATGGGCGAACACTGAAGCTTTCTTT.

This sequence joins TRBV6-1 and TRBJ1-5; D is unresolved. Germline CDR1 reads MNHNS; CDR2 reads SASEGT. There are 13 residues in the CDR3. Trimming removed 2 bases at V and 4 bases at J, with 6 bases between. The CDR3 loop reads CASSEIQNQPQHF. CDR3 in DNA: TGTGCCAGCAGTGAAATCCAGAATCAGCCCCAGCATTTT.

This rearrangement joins TRBV7-2 to TRBJ1-3, with D possibly matching TRBD1 (5 bases). CDR3 size: 16 residues. The germline V gene encodes CDR1 SGHTA and CDR2 FQGNSA. Trimming left V 7 bases short and J 2 bases short, with 18 bases between. Here the CDR3 DNA reads TGTGCCAGCAACCCCCAGGGCCAGACCCCTGGAAACACCATATATTTT. Protein product: CASNPQGQTPGNTIYF.

This clonotype was recorded many times. The rearrangement links TRBV29-1 to TRBJ2-1; the match to TRBD1 covers 9 bases. The CDR3 spans 12 residues. The J segment lost 6 bases and the V segment lost 7 bases, leaving 4 bases of the junction unmatched. Germline lookup yields CDR1 SQVTM and CDR2 ANQGSEA. The DNA for the CDR3 is TGCAGCGGGAAGGGACAGGGCAATGAGCAGTTCTTC. Translating gives CSGKGQGNEQFF.

This chain joins TRBV10-2 and TRBJ2-2; D unresolved. Deletions cut 8 bases from V and 8 bases from J, with 12 bases between. This CDR3 has 12 amino acids. The germline CDR1 and CDR2 sequences are WSHSY and SAAADI. CDR3 sequence: CASGQSFGELFF. CDR3 nucleotide sequence: TGCGCCAGCGGCCAATCGTTTGGGGAGCTGTTTTTT.

This clonotype was observed at least ten times. The chain joins TRBV20-1 to TRBJ1-5; D remains unclear. Trimming took 1 base from V and 5 from J, leaving 12 bases between them. CDR1 is DFQATT and CDR2 is SNEGSKA in the germline V gene (reference sequence). This CDR3 spans 14 amino acids. The CDR3 protein is CSARALGRDQPQHF. For the CDR3, the DNA is TGCAGTGCTAGAGCCCTGGGGAGGGATCAGCCCCAGCATTTT.

This clonotype occurred a few times. The chain employs TRBV7-2 and TRBJ2-7, with D uncertain. Per germline, CDR1 SGHTA and CDR2 FQGNSA. The CDR3 runs 11 residues. Trimming removed 3 bases at V and 5 bases at J, with 5 bases between. CDR3 in amino acids: CASSFLDEQYF. The CDR3 DNA reads TGTGCCAGCAGCTTCCTGGACGAGCAGTACTTC. Together with reference TRBV7-2 and TRBJ2-7, the CDR3 gives the full variable domain: GAGVSQSPSNKVTEKGKDVELRCDPISGHTALYWYRQSLGQGLEFLIYFQGNSAPDKSGLPSDRFSAERTGGSVSTLTIQRTQQEDSAVYLCASSFLDEQYFGPGTRLTVT.

The chain is built from TRBV12-3 or TRBV12-4 and TRBJ1-2; the D is unclear. V gave up 3 bases and J gave up 7 bases, with 9 bases separating them. The CDR3 has 12 amino acids. CDR3 residues: CASSLFLGGYTF. The DNA of the CDR3 is TGTGCCAGCAGTTTGTTTCTCGGTGGCTACACCTTC.

The V and J genes are TRBV4-2 and TRBJ2-7; D is possibly TRBD1 or TRBD2 (5 bases each). CDR1 is LGHNA and CDR2 is YNFKEQ in the germline V gene. V was cut by 4 bases and J by 5 bases, with 21 bases left in between. CDR3 length: 16 amino acids. The DNA of the CDR3 is TGTGCCAGCAGCCTTTTACCGGGACGAGAGGGTAACGAGCAGTACTTC. Amino acids: CASSLLPGREGNEQYF.

This sequence joins TRBV30 and TRBJ1-6; D call uncertain. V was shortened by 3 bases and J by 0 bases, with 3 bases between the two germline ends. Germline V gives CDR1 GTSNPN, CDR2 SVGIG (reference sequence). The CDR3 spans 13 residues. The chain's CDR3 is CAWRGSYNSPLHF. The CDR3 coding sequence is TGTGCCTGGAGAGGCTCCTATAATTCACCCCTCCACTTT.

This clonotype was recorded a few times. The V call is TRBV15, the J call TRBJ1-1; D unclear. CDR3 size: 13 residues. Between the trimmed V and J ends, which lost 3 bases and 5 bases, there was a span of 10 bases. From germline, CDR1 is LNHNV and CDR2 YYDKDF (reference sequence). CDR3 sequence reads: CATSSISSTEAFF. In nucleotides, the CDR3 is TGTGCCACCAGCAGCATAAGTTCTACTGAAGCTTTCTTT.

This clonotype occurred many times. The V gene is TRBV29-1, the J gene TRBJ2-1, with 9 bases lining up with TRBD2. CDR3 length equals 14 residues. V dropped 5 bases and J dropped 8; count of bases not matched to a gene: 10. CDR1 and CDR2 from the germline V gene are SQVTM and ANQGSEA. The CDR3: CSVTGGGAFDEQFF. In nucleotides, the CDR3 is TGCAGCGTTACCGGCGGGGGGGCATTTGATGAGCAGTTCTTC.

The chain combines TRBV29-1 with TRBJ2-1, with D possibly matching TRBD2 (5 bases). V was pared by 7 bases and J by 6 bases, with 22 bases between. Looked up from germline, CDR1 is SQVTM and CDR2 is ANQGSEA. The CDR3 is 15 residues long. Here the CDR3 reads CSARPSGYEFNEQFF. CDR3 coding DNA: TGCAGCGCCAGACCCTCGGGATACGAGTTCAATGAGCAGTTCTTC.

This clonotype was counted between two and nine times. The V call is TRBV9, the J call TRBJ1-6; no clear D. The CDR3 has 15 residues. The V gene's germline CDR1 is SGDLS and CDR2 YYNGEE. Trimming pared 6 bases from V and 10 bases from J, leaving 20 bases between. The CDR3 here is CASTSGGRIGSPLHF. For the CDR3, the DNA is TGTGCCAGCACGTCGGGCGGACGAATCGGATCACCCCTCCACTTT.

V and J are TRBV5-1 and TRBJ2-5; D is ambiguous. The ends were cut back, 0 bases at V and 0 bases at J, with 6 bases in the middle. The CDR3 is 14 residues long. Germline V gene lookup returns CDR1 SGHRS and CDR2 YFSETQ. CDR3: CASSLATNQETQYF. The CDR3, as DNA: TGCGCCAGCAGCTTGGCCACCAACCAAGAGACCCAGTACTTC.

A word on this clonotype: Mismatch with germline at one junction end may stem from a read error. The V and J genes are TRBV5-1 and TRBJ1-1; 7 bases are a match to TRBD1. The CDR3 totals 14 residues. Germline CDR1 is SGHRS and CDR2 is YFSETQ. CDR3 in DNA: TGCGCCAGAAGCTTGACAGGGAGTTCCACTGAAGCTTTCTTT. Protein product: CARSLTGSSTEAFF. Full variable domain (rest looked up from reference TRBV5-1 and TRBJ1-1): KAGVTQTPRYLIKTRGQQVTLSCSPISGHRSVSWYQQTPGQGLQFLFEYFSETQRNKGNFPGRFSGRQFSNSRSEMNVSTLELGDSALYLCARSLTGSSTEAFFGQGTRLTVV.

Ten or more counts support this clonotype. The CDR3 nucleotides read TGCAGCGTTGAGGTACAGCGCATGAACACTGAAGCTTTCTTT. It translates to CSVEVQRMNTEAFF. V gene TRBV29-1 combines with J gene TRBJ1-1; D is unclear. The CDR3 extends over 14 amino acids. The germline gives CDR1 SQVTM, CDR2 ANQGSEA. The V end lost 3 bases, the J end lost 0 bases, and 11 bases lay between the germline ends.

The chain has TRBV2 and TRBJ1-4, with 7 positions matching TRBD1. Per germline, CDR1 SNHLY and CDR2 FYNNEI. The V and J ends lost 5 bases and 3 bases, in that order; junction bases with no gene match: 6. The CDR3 contains 15 residues. DNA of the CDR3: TGTGCCAGCAGTATAATGGGACAGTCTAATGAAAAACTGTTTTTT. This sequence encodes CASSIMGQSNEKLFF.

The chain employs TRBV5-1 and TRBJ2-3; 8 bases agree with TRBD2. The CDR3 has 13 residues. Per germline, CDR1 SGHRS and CDR2 YFSETQ. V lost 4 bases and J lost 7; bases outside the gene matches: 5. The CDR3 is CASSDRLANTQYF. The CDR3 DNA follows: TGCGCCAGCAGCGATAGACTAGCGAATACGCAGTATTTT.

This clonotype appeared a few times. The rearrangement links TRBV20-1 to TRBJ2-3; 10 bases line up with TRBD2. The V segment lost 3 bases and the J segment 5 bases; nucleotides outside the gene matches: 5. Looked up from germline, CDR1 is DFQATT and CDR2 is SNEGSKA (reference sequence). There are 14 residues in the CDR3. CDR3 sequence (DNA): TGCAGTGCTAGTCTAGCGGGAGTGGTAGATACGCAGTATTTT. As protein: CSASLAGVVDTQYF.

This chain connects TRBV7-2 to TRBJ2-3, with D uncertain. CDR3 length: 15 amino acids. Trimming shortened V by 4 bases and J by 2 bases, and 13 bases separated the two germline ends. The germline V gene has CDR1 SGHTA and CDR2 FQGNSA. CDR3 coding DNA: TGTGCCAGCAGCTCCGTTGACTTCTACACAGATACGCAGTATTTT. This codes for CASSSVDFYTDTQYF.